This entry is about one T cell receptor beta chain. The data stem from a study of PD-1 blockade in classical Hodgkin lymphoma. Time point denoted: cycle 4 day 1 (C4D1), after more than five weeks of nivolumab. Brentuximab vedotin exposure varied among the patients, all of whom had relapsed after autologous stem cell transplantation. Clones were sequenced by immunoSEQ multiplex PCR, and TCRdb holds only the in-frame ones, with some missing. The sample records 100,000 or so clones, about nine tenths being singletons. Germline-derived CDR1 and CDR2 are SGHDT and YYEEEE. This CDR3 has 17 amino acids. Trimming cost V 1 base and J 7 bases; bases outside gene matches: 10.

This chain joins TRBV5-6 and TRBJ1-6, with 8 nucleotides matching TRBD1. Source: peripheral blood mononuclear cells (PBMCs), taken before the fourth cycle of nivolumab. The source is a human donor with classical Hodgkin lymphoma. CDR3 sequence (DNA): TGTGCCAGCAGCTTGAGGCAGGGGGCCCCCTTCAATTCACCCCTCCACTTT. This codes for CASSLRQGAPFNSPLHF.